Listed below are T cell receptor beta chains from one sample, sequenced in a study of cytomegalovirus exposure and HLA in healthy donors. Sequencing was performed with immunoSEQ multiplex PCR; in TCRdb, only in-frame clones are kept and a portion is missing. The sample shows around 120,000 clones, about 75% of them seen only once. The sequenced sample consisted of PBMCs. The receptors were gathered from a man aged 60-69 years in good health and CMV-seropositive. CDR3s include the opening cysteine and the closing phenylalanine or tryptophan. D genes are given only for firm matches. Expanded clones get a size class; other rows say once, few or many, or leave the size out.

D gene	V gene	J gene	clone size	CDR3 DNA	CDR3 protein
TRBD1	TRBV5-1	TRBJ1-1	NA	TGCGCCAGCAGCAACGGACAGGGGGAGAATTTAGCTTTCTTT	CASSNGQGENLAFF
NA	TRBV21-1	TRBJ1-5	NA	TGTGCCAGCACGCCCAAGGCAGGGGGTCGCAATCAGCCCCAGCATTTT	CASTPKAGGRNQPQHF
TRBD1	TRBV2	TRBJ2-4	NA	TGTGCCAGCAGTGATGAGTCGGGACAGGGAAACATTCAGTACTTC	CASSDESGQGNIQYF
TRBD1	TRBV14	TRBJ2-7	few	TGTGCCAGCAGCCCAGGACAGGGTTACGGCGAGCAGTACTTC	CASSPGQGYGEQYF
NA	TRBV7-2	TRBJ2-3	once	TGTGCCAGCAGCTTAGTCGGGGATACGCAGTATTTT	CASSLVGDTQYF
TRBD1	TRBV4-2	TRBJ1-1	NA	TGTGCCAGCAGCCAAGCCGGGACAGGGGCCGGGAACACTGAAGCTTTCTTT	CASSQAGTGAGNTEAFF
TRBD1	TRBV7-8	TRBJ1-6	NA	TGTGCCAGCAGCTTAGGGGACAGTAATTCACCCCTCCACTTT	CASSLGDSNSPLHF
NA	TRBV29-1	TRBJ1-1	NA	TGCAGCGTTGTCTCCGGGGGGAACACTGAAGCTTTCTTT	CSVVSGGNTEAFF
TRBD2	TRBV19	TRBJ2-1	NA	TGTGCCAGTAGTATAGCGGGAGGGCCTAATGAGCAGTTCTTC	CASSIAGGPNEQFF
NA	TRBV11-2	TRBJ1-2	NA	TGTGCCAGCAGCTTTACGCCAGGTCTTAACTATGGCTACACCTTC	CASSFTPGLNYGYTF
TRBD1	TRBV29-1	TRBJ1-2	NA	TGCAGCGCTTCGGGACAGTTAGACTATGGCTACACCTTC	CSASGQLDYGYTF
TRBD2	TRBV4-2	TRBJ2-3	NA	TGTGCCAGCAGCCAAGCAAGCGGGGGGGCCGGGGGCACAGATACGCAGTATTTT	CASSQASGGAGGTDTQYF
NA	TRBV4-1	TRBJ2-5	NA	TGCGCCAGCAGCCAAGGTCGCACTAGAACGGATCAGACCCAGTACTTC	CASSQGRTRTDQTQYF
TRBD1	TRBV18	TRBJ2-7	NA	TGTGCCAGCTCACCAGGGACAGCTAACTACGAGCAGTACTTC	CASSPGTANYEQYF
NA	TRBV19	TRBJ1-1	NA	TGTGCCAGTCAAGCAGGGTGGAACACTGAAGCTTTCTTT	CASQAGWNTEAFF
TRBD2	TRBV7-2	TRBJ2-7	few	TGTGCCAGCAGCTTAAAGGGCGGGAGGGTTTACGAGCAGTACTTC	CASSLKGGRVYEQYF
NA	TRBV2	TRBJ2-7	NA	TGTGCCAGCGGATCACAGATCTACGAGCAGTACTTC	CASGSQIYEQYF
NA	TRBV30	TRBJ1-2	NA	TGTGCCTGGAGTGTACTTCGTGAGTGGGGCTACACCTTC	CAWSVLREWGYTF
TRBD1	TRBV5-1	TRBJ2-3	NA	TGCGCCAGCGAGCGGGGACAGGGATTATGGGGGACAGATACGCAGTATTTT	CASERGQGLWGTDTQYF
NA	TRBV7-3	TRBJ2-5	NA	TGTGCCAGCAGCTTTGGCGGGGGCCTCGAGACCCAGTACTTC	CASSFGGGLETQYF
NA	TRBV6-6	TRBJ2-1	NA	TGTGCCAGCAGTTACGGGAGCGTATTAACCTACAATGAGCAGTTCTTC	CASSYGSVLTYNEQFF
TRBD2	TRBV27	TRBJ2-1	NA	TGTGCCAGCAGCAGGACTAGCGGGAGGGCCTGGAATGAGCAGTTCTTC	CASSRTSGRAWNEQFF